These 5 T cell receptor beta chains were all obtained from the same sample, sequenced in a study of T cells expressing NK-cell markers. Following a re-call of the 5' RACE reads, TCRdb has one entry per CDR3 protein and lacks DNA. Its clone listing holds some 8,000 distinct CDR3 sequences. The sequenced sample was blood T cells: a sorted CD56 or NKG2C T cell subset, CD4+ or CD8+ T cells, or bulk PBMC T cells (not recorded which). The source of these receptors is a man between 18 and 35 years old in good health.

Here the CDR3 reads CASSFSSYEQYF. The chain employs TRBV11-2 and TRBJ2-7. Germline assignment: CDR1 SGHAT and CDR2 FQNNGV. This CDR3 spans 12 amino acids.

The gene calls are TRBV5-1 and TRBJ2-7. The CDR3 is 15 amino acids. Germline CDR1 SGHRS, CDR2 YFSETQ. CDR3 sequence: CASSLAGIGIHEQYF.

This clonotype shows up as medium-sized by frequency. The chain couples TRBV12-3 or TRBV12-4 to TRBJ2-5; TCRdb picks TRBD2, but there is no DNA to check that call. The CDR3 covers 14 residues. The chain's CDR3 is CASSPTGGEGTQYF.

This clonotype registers medium-sized by frequency. This chain's CDR3 is CASSLVVDEQFF. The rearrangement joins TRBV12-3 or TRBV12-4 to TRBJ2-1. The CDR3 runs 12 residues.

The chain couples TRBV20-1 to TRBJ2-2. This CDR3 comprises 14 residues. Germline assignment: CDR1 DFQATT and CDR2 SNEGSKA (reference sequence). The CDR3 sequence: CSARDPRGTGELFF.